The 13 T cell receptor beta chains reported below all come from one sample, sequenced in a study of prognosis after radiotherapy for stage I lung cancer. Amplification of TCR beta CDR3 from genomic DNA used two-round multiplex PCR. Amplification during the initial PCR round employed primers specific to each TRBV and TRBJ gene. TCRdb reprocessed the multiplex PCR reads via MiXCR and lists one record per CDR3 protein. The sample consists of some 23,000 distinct CDR3 sequences, about 40% of them appearing once. The sequences come from PBMCs, collected before or after stereotactic body radiation therapy (not recorded which). The receptors were sampled from a donor aged 50 or older with non-small cell lung cancer.

The rearrangement uses TRBV5-1 and TRBJ1-4; D possibly corresponds to TRBD1 (5 bases). CDR3 length equals 13 residues. Trimming pared 5 bases from V and 8 bases from J, leaving 13 bases between. CDR1 and CDR2 from the germline V gene are SGHRS and YFSETQ. Here the CDR3 reads CASRGAQEEKLFF. DNA of the CDR3: TGCGCCAGCAGAGGGGCGCAAGAGGAAAAACTGTTTTTT.

Many counts were recorded for this clonotype. V and J are TRBV11-3 and TRBJ2-1; the D gene is possibly TRBD2 (6 bases). Per the germline V gene, CDR1 is SGHNT and CDR2 is YENEEA. The ends were cut back, 7 bases at V and 8 bases at J, with 18 bases in the middle. The CDR3 is 14 residues long. The CDR3 protein is CASTLRDFRDEQFF. In DNA form, the CDR3 reads TGTGCCAGCACTCTTAGGGACTTTAGGGATGAGCAGTTCTTC.

Concerning this clonotype itself: The junction and the germline gene differ at one end; a read error may be behind it. This rearrangement joins TRBV9 to TRBJ2-6; a possible D gene is TRBD2 (5 bases). This CDR3 is built from 18 residues. The germline CDR1 and CDR2 sequences are SGDLS and YYNGEE. CDR3 sequence: CASSVEVASWFGSNVLTF. DNA of the CDR3: TGTGCCAGCAGCGTAGAGGTGGCTAGCTGGTTTGGGTCCAACGTCCTGACTTTC.

The chain carries TRBV10-3 and TRBJ2-5, with 11 positions matching TRBD2. V lost 6 bases, J lost 3 bases, and 21 bases stayed unmatched. Per the germline V gene, CDR1 is ENHRY and CDR2 is SYGVKD. The CDR3 is 20 amino acids. This CDR3 is CAISRLWHPSGRTEKETQYF. The CDR3 coding sequence is TGTGCCATCAGCAGATTGTGGCATCCTAGCGGGAGGACTGAGAAAGAGACCCAGTACTTC.

This clonotype was counted at least ten times. The V call is TRBV10-3, the J call TRBJ2-1; TRBD2 aligns across 16 bases. Losses at the gene ends were 10 bases for V and 4 bases for J; bases not matched to a gene: 4. CDR3 length: 15 amino acids. Germline lookup yields CDR1 ENHRY and CDR2 SYGVKD. DNA of the CDR3: TGTGCCACCAGGGGACTAGCGGGAGGGTACAATGAGCAGTTCTTC. It yields the protein CATRGLAGGYNEQFF.

To note about this clonotype: A much more abundant neighbour one base away suggests this may be a read error. The V call is TRBV9, the J call TRBJ2-5, with D possibly being TRBD2 (5 bases). This CDR3 has 13 residues. Trimming pared 3 bases from V and 5 bases from J, leaving 11 bases between. Per germline, CDR1 SGDLS and CDR2 YYNGEE. The CDR3 loop is CASSGELFETQYF. In DNA, the CDR3 is TGTGCCAGCAGCGGGGAGCTCTTTGAGACCCAGTACTTC.

This clonotype showed up many times. This chain joins TRBV7-3 and TRBJ2-1; the D gene is possibly TRBD2 (6 bases). The CDR3 has 16 residues. Germline CDR1 is SGHTA and CDR2 is FQGTGA. The germline V and J ends were trimmed by 1 base and 8 bases, with 18 bases remaining between them. The CDR3 spells CASSLMGSGPWDEQFF. CDR3 sequence (DNA): TGTGCCAGCAGCTTAATGGGTAGCGGACCTTGGGATGAGCAGTTCTTC.

With regard to this clonotype: At one boundary the junction diverges from the germline segment, which might be a read error. The V gene is TRBV6-2 or TRBV6-3, the J gene TRBJ1-5, with D maybe TRBD1 (6 bases). The CDR3 runs 14 residues. Germline lookup yields CDR1 MNHEY and CDR2 SVGEGT. CDR3 coding DNA: TGTGCCAACATCGACGGGGGGGCCAATCATCCCCAGCATTTT. Translating it yields CANIDGGANHPQHF.

V is TRBV6-1 and J is TRBJ2-5; 9 bases fit TRBD1. V lost 6 bases to trimming and J lost 8 bases; unmatched junction nucleotides: 16. Germline CDR1 MNHNS, CDR2 SASEGT. The CDR3 length is 16 residues. The CDR3 DNA is TGTGCCAGCAGAGATCGGACAGGGGCGGGGGTAGATACCCAGTACTTC. This translates into CASRDRTGAGVDTQYF.

About this clonotype itself: A read error is likely here: a far larger clone is one base away. This chain uses TRBV6-5 with TRBJ2-7; 9 bases line up with TRBD1. The germline V gene has CDR1 MNHEY and CDR2 SVGAGI. CDR3 length: 14 residues. V lost 7 bases and J lost 3; bases outside the gene matches: 7. This chain's CDR3 is CASTGTGSYYEQYF. DNA for the CDR3: TGTGCCAGCACTGGGACAGGGAGCTACTACGAGCAGTACTTC.

This clonotype occurred a few times. A read error may be the cause here, since a much bigger clone is one base away. The chain uses TRBV5-5 and TRBJ2-5, with TRBD2 matching 11 bases. Germline V gene data show CDR1 as SGHKS and CDR2 as YYEKEE (reference sequence). The V and J ends lost 0 bases and 4 bases, in that order; junction bases with no gene match: 11. This CDR3 is built from 18 residues. As DNA, the CDR3 is TGTGCCAGCAGCTTGGCGCGGGCGGGTCTAGCGGGGGGAGAGACCCAGTACTTC. It specifies CASSLARAGLAGGETQYF.

This clonotype was counted ten times or more. The chain combines TRBV3-1 with TRBJ2-3; no clear D. Trimming took off 0 bases at V and 1 base at J, with 8 bases between the two ends. The CDR3 is made up of 15 amino acids. Looked up from germline, CDR1 is LGHDT and CDR2 is YNNKEL (reference sequence). CDR3: CASSQDGLGTDTQYF. CDR3 nucleotide sequence: TGTGCCAGCAGCCAAGACGGCCTCGGCACAGATACGCAGTATTTT.

The genes are TRBV27 and TRBJ2-5, with D possibly being TRBD2 (6 bases). Deletions cut 2 bases from V and 5 bases from J, with 12 bases between. Germline loops: CDR1 MNHEY, CDR2 SMNVEV (reference sequence). The CDR3 is made up of 14 amino acids. The CDR3 bases are TGTGCCAGCAGTTTAGTAGGGGCGGGGGAGACCCAGTACTTC. It codes for CASSLVGAGETQYF.